The rows below give T cell receptor beta chains drawn from one sample of a study of blood T cell repertoires in COVID-19. Sequencing was performed with immunoSEQ multiplex PCR; in TCRdb, only in-frame clones are kept and a portion is missing. The table includes 97,000 or so clones, roughly nine tenths detected once. Sequencing was carried out using peripheral blood. The receptors here all came from a man over 45 with acute or convalescent COVID-19. The CDR3 runs from the conserved cysteine through the conserved F or W. Part of the rows lack a size; the others show once, few, many or a class for expanded clones.

v_gene	abundance	j_gene	CDR3aa
TRBV19	-	TRBJ2-1	CASSRTSGSSYNEQFF
TRBV5-1	-	TRBJ2-3	CATSRTSTDTQYF
TRBV7-2	-	TRBJ2-2	CASSPGTGHTGELFF
TRBV24-1	-	TRBJ2-3	CATRTAPTRSTDTQYF
TRBV3-1/TRBV3-2	-	TRBJ2-7	CASSQVRVRYEQYF
TRBV9	-	TRBJ1-2	CASSPRQGADGYTF
TRBV7-9	once	TRBJ2-5	CASSFLETQYF
TRBV19	-	TRBJ2-2	CATVAGGAGELFF
TRBV27	-	TRBJ1-5	CASSFLWQGENNQPQHF
TRBV10-3	-	TRBJ1-1	CAISEPNTEAFF
TRBV19	-	TRBJ2-1	CASSRGLAVNEQFF
TRBV6-5	-	TRBJ1-6	CASRSTGALSPLHF
TRBV21-1	-	TRBJ2-2	CASSKKGRGWAGELFF
TRBV11-2	-	TRBJ2-3	CASSLRTGGTDTQYF
TRBV4-3	-	TRBJ2-4	CASSQELALAKNIQYF
TRBV4-2	many	TRBJ1-3	CASSQGGRVGGNTIYF
TRBV7-8	-	TRBJ2-1	CASRTRAGPGQFF
TRBV9	-	TRBJ1-1	CASSPFIRVDTEAFF
TRBV30	-	TRBJ2-6	CAWIRGLPLLTSGANVLTF
TRBV6-5	-	TRBJ2-2	CASSYGGVDFGELFF
TRBV19	-	TRBJ2-1	CASSASGANEQFF
TRBV7-8	-	TRBJ1-5	CASSLGLGGVGQPQHF
TRBV11-1	-	TRBJ1-1	CASSPGLNTEAFF
TRBV5-1	-	TRBJ2-2	CASSRLAGGTGELFF
TRBV27	once	TRBJ1-2	CASSPWTGLYGYTF
TRBV12-3/TRBV12-4	-	TRBJ2-4	CASSFEGGNIQYF
TRBV24-1	-	TRBJ2-5	CATSDPRTPAETQYF
TRBV4-3	-	TRBJ1-1	CASSQVVGGTEAFF
TRBV11-3	-	TRBJ2-6	CASSLVGTTNVLTF
TRBV2	-	TRBJ2-3	CASREERGPTDTQYF
TRBV29-1	-	TRBJ2-3	CSVRSGTDTQYF
TRBV6-6	once	TRBJ1-1	CASSSTGGTEAFF
TRBV5-8	-	TRBJ2-3	CASSAGRLSTDTQYF
TRBV9	-	TRBJ2-1	CASSPIYNEQFF
TRBV18	-	TRBJ1-1	CASSASGEAFF
TRBV2	few	TRBJ2-5	CASSSPRGAQYF
TRBV7-9	once	TRBJ2-7	CASSLGQGLLYEQYF
TRBV30	once	TRBJ1-1	CAWSVLEGDEAFF
TRBV11-2	-	TRBJ2-7	CASSSSGRPSYEQYF
TRBV7-9	-	TRBJ1-2	CASSLGQGVTLGYTF
TRBV2	-	TRBJ1-3	CASSDPGTGVSGNTIYF
TRBV6-1	-	TRBJ2-1	CASSEFGTGVNEQFF
TRBV11-2	once	TRBJ1-5	CASSLDRGGNQPQHF
TRBV16	-	TRBJ2-7	CASSQFPDEQYF
TRBV15	-	TRBJ2-7	CATSKRGRGGFAEQYF
TRBV2	-	TRBJ2-7	CASSARLAYEQYF
TRBV7-2	-	TRBJ1-5	CASSQWAGGNQPQHF
TRBV3-1/TRBV3-2	once	TRBJ2-3	CASSQGSYTDTQYF
TRBV7-9	-	TRBJ1-2	CASSSLDRDYGYTF
TRBV27	-	TRBJ2-7	CASRGLAGIYEQYF
TRBV27	-	TRBJ2-7	CASSWGVGAYEQYF
TRBV6-5	-	TRBJ2-1	CASSPRALTNEQFF
TRBV6-6	-	TRBJ2-3	CASSTTDTQYF
TRBV4-1	-	TRBJ2-2	CASSQAGLAGPTGELFF
TRBV14	once	TRBJ1-3	CASSQDLGQVSGNTIYF